The next 12 T cell receptor beta chains were all read from a single sample in a study of beta chain features in type 1 diabetes. Since all of the isolated RNA was reverse transcribed, expressed TCRB transcripts were what got sequenced. Generated by immunoSEQ multiplex PCR, the TCRdb table keeps only in-frame clones and is missing some. The table has a few hundred thousand clones, more than 9.5% seen once. The sample was naive CD4+ T cells from blood. The receptors here all came from a woman in her twenties or thirties in good health.

This clone showed up just a few times. The chain uses TRBV5-4 and TRBJ2-5, with 9 bases that match TRBD1. V shed 4 bases and J 3 bases; nucleotides not matched to a gene: 4. This CDR3 spans 14 amino acids. Germline V gene lookup returns CDR1 SGHNT and CDR2 YYREEE (reference sequence). This chain's CDR3 is CASSRGQGKETQYF. CDR3 bases: TGTGCCAGCAGCCGAGGACAGGGGAAAGAGACCCAGTACTTC. The full variable domain, in which reference TRBV5-4 and TRBJ2-5 provide the parts outside the CDR3, is ETGVTQSPTHLIKTRGQQVTLRCSSQSGHNTVSWYQQALGQGPQFIFQYYREEENGRGNFPPRFSGLQFPNYSSELNVNALELDDSALYLCASSRGQGKETQYFGPGTRLLVL.

This clone has only a few counts. The chain joins TRBV19 to TRBJ2-7, with D perhaps matching TRBD1 (6 bases). CDR1 is LNHDA and CDR2 is SQIVND in the germline V gene (reference sequence). This CDR3 contains 13 residues. V was cut by 3 bases and J by 3 bases, with 9 bases left in between. CDR3 protein: CASSIGQRYEQYF. CDR3 DNA sequence: TGTGCCAGTAGTATCGGACAGCGCTACGAGCAGTACTTC.

The chain uses TRBV18 and TRBJ2-7; D ambiguous. The V and J ends lost 4 bases and 2 bases respectively, with 9 bases between them. CDR3 length: 13 residues. Germline loops: CDR1 KGHSH, CDR2 LQKENI. CDR3 protein: CASSHTATYEQYF. In DNA form, the CDR3 reads TGTGCCAGCTCACACACAGCTACCTACGAGCAGTACTTC.

The chain links TRBV5-1 to TRBJ2-5; 9 bases match TRBD1. This CDR3 spans 16 amino acids. The J segment lost 2 bases and the V segment lost 4 bases, leaving 9 bases of the junction unmatched. Germline values: CDR1 SGHRS, CDR2 YFSETQ. The CDR3 sequence is CASSRDRVRGQETQYF. The CDR3 DNA reads as TGCGCCAGCAGCCGGGACAGGGTAAGGGGGCAAGAGACCCAGTACTTC. The full variable domain, in which reference TRBV5-1 and TRBJ2-5 provide the parts outside the CDR3, is KAGVTQTPRYLIKTRGQQVTLSCSPISGHRSVSWYQQTPGQGLQFLFEYFSETQRNKGNFPGRFSGRQFSNSRSEMNVSTLELGDSALYLCASSRDRVRGQETQYFGPGTRLLVL.

The rearrangement links TRBV15 to TRBJ1-1; D is possibly TRBD1 (5 bases). The V gene lost 5 bases and the J gene lost 1 base, with 11 bases spanning the gap. The CDR3 runs to 14 residues. Germline V CDR1 and CDR2: LNHNV, YYDKDF (reference sequence). Here the CDR3 reads CATSGGAPNTEAFF. For the CDR3, the DNA is TGTGCCACCAGCGGAGGGGCCCCGAACACTGAAGCTTTCTTT.

The rearrangement links TRBV7-6 to TRBJ2-5; D might be TRBD1 (6 bases). The CDR3 has 14 residues. Germline V CDR1 and CDR2: SGHVS, FNYEAQ. V lost 5 bases to trimming and J lost 1 base, with 11 bases between them. The CDR3 DNA reads TGTGCCAGCAGCATTACAGGGACCCAAGAGACCCAGTACTTC. Its translation is CASSITGTQETQYF.

In this sample, this clone turned up a few times. Written as DNA, the CDR3 is TGCGCCAGCAGCCTAAATGCAGGTTCCATGTTCGAGCAGTACTTC. Translation gives CASSLNAGSMFEQYF. The genes are TRBV4-3 and TRBJ2-7; D uncertain. V was trimmed by 4 bases and J by 6 bases, leaving 19 bases between them. Germline lookup yields CDR1 LGHNA and CDR2 YSLEER. This CDR3 is built from 15 residues.

V usage is TRBV7-2 and J usage is TRBJ2-3; 11 bases agree with TRBD2. Germline V gene data show CDR1 as SGHTA and CDR2 as FQGNSA. CDR3 size: 16 residues. V lost 0 bases to trimming and J lost 3 bases; unmatched junction nucleotides: 2. CDR3 residues: CASSLAPSGRTDTQYF. The CDR3 bases are TGTGCCAGCAGCTTAGCCCCTAGCGGGAGGACAGATACGCAGTATTTT.

This clone was seen a few times. The J gene is TRBJ1-3, the V gene TRBV29-1; D ambiguous. The length of the CDR3 is 13 residues. Trimming removed 1 base at V and 4 bases at J, with 8 bases between. CDR1 and CDR2 from the germline V gene are SQVTM and ANQGSEA. The CDR3 DNA reads as TGCAGCGTTGAAGTCCCAGCGGGAAACACCATATATTTT. This codes for CSVEVPAGNTIYF.

In its sample, this clone was seen a few times. The chain uses TRBV11-2 and TRBJ2-3, with no clear D. The germline CDR1 and CDR2 sequences are SGHAT and FQNNGV. The CDR3 has 14 amino acids. V was pared by 3 bases and J by 0 bases, with 7 bases between. CDR3 nucleotides: TGTGCCAGCAGCTTCGCGGAGAGCACAGATACGCAGTATTTT. Translating gives CASSFAESTDTQYF.

The V gene is TRBV5-1, the J gene TRBJ2-7; tentative D call: TRBD2 (5 bases). The V gene's germline CDR1 is SGHRS and CDR2 YFSETQ. Trimming stripped 2 bases from V and 2 bases from J, with 8 bases between. CDR3 size: 13 residues. CDR3: CASSLDGAYEQYF. CDR3 coding DNA: TGCGCCAGCAGCTTAGACGGGGCCTACGAGCAGTACTTC.

The CDR3 here is CASSYPRVQETQYF. Written as DNA, the CDR3 is TGTGCCAGCAGTTACCCCAGGGTTCAAGAGACCCAGTACTTC. The rearrangement links TRBV6-6 to TRBJ2-5; a weak D match, TRBD1 (5 bases). V was clipped by 2 bases and J by 2 bases, with 9 bases between them. This CDR3 comprises 14 residues. Germline V gene lookup returns CDR1 MNHNY and CDR2 SVGAGI (reference sequence).